This T cell receptor beta chain was found in a study of OX40 agonist ivuxolimab in advanced cancers. The overall study: Treatment of patients was with ivuxolimab, an agonistic anti-OX40 (CD134) antibody. Checkpoint inhibitors had been given previously to about 38% of patients. Study-wide findings and caveats: Both CD4+ and CD8+ T cell populations in blood had undergone clonal expansion by week 6 at 0.1 to 3.0 mg/kg.

Clones were read by immunoSEQ multiplex PCR, and TCRdb kept only the in-frame ones, dropping some. Of tens of thousands of clones detected, approximately 86% appear once; the ten largest clones hold about 17%. Regarding this clone: The antigen is undetermined.

Patients had blood sampled at baseline and again on cycle 4 day 1 and cycle 7 day 1. The CDR3 has 12 amino acids. V lost 0 bases to trimming and J lost 4 bases, with 4 bases between them. Germline V lookup: CDR1 SGHNT, CDR2 YYREEE (reference sequence). This chain connects TRBV5-4 to TRBJ1-1; D unclear. The source is an adult with an advanced solid tumor such as melanoma, head and neck, liver or kidney cancer. The source material was CD4+ or CD8+ T cells sorted from blood, sampled in a trial of the OX40 agonist ivuxolimab. CDR3: CASSLGVTEAFF. CDR3 DNA sequence: TGTGCCAGCAGCTTGGGGGTCACTGAAGCTTTCTTT.